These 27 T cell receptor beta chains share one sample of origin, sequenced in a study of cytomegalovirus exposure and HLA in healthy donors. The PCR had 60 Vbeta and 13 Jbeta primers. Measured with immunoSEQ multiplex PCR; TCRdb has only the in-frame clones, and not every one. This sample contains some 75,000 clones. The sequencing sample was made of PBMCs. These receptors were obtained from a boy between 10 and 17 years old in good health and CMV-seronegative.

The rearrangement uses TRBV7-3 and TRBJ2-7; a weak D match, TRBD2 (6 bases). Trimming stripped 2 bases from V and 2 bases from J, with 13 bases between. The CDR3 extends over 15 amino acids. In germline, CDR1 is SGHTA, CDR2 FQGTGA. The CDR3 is CASSLFGDSAYEQYF. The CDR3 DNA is TGTGCCAGCAGCTTATTTGGGGACTCCGCCTACGAGCAGTACTTC.

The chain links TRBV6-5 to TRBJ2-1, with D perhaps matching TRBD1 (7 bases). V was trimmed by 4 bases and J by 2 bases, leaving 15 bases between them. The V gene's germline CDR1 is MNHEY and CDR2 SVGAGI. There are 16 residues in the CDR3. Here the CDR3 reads CASSSLSRGAYNEQFF. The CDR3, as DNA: TGTGCCAGCAGTTCCCTCTCCAGGGGGGCCTACAATGAGCAGTTCTTC.

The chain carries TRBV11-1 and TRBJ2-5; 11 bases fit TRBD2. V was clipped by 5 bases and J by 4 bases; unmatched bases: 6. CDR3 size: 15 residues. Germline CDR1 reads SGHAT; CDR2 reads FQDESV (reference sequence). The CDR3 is CASSRTTSGVETQYF. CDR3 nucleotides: TGTGCCAGCAGCCGGACGACTAGCGGGGTAGAGACCCAGTACTTC.

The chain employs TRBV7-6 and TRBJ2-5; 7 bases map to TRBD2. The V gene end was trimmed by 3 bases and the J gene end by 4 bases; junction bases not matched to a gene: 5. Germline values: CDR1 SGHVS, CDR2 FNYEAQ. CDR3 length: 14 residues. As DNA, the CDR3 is TGTGCCAGCAGCTTCGGGACTAACGGAGAGACCCAGTACTTC. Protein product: CASSFGTNGETQYF.

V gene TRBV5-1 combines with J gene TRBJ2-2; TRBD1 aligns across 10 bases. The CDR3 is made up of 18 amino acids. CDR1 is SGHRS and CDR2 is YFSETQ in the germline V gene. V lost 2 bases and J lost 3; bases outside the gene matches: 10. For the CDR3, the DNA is TGCGCCAGCAGCTTACGACAGGGGGCGCGGTGGTACACCGGGGAGCTGTTTTTT. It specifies CASSLRQGARWYTGELFF.

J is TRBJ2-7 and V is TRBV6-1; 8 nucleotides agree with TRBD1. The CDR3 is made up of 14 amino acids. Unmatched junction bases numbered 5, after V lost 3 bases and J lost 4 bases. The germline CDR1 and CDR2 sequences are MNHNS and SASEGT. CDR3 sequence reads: CASSDTGGVYEQYF. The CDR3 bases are TGTGCCAGCAGTGACACAGGGGGTGTTTACGAGCAGTACTTC.

The DNA of the CDR3 is TGTGCCAGCAGTCCACAGGTCCCCTACGAGCAGTACTTC. It translates to CASSPQVPYEQYF. The chain recombines TRBV27 with TRBJ2-7; weak D call: TRBD1 (5 bases). V lost 5 bases and J lost 2, with 10 bases in between. Germline V gene lookup returns CDR1 MNHEY and CDR2 SMNVEV (reference sequence). CDR3 length: 13 amino acids.

CDR3 in amino acids: CASSVGDTNEQFF. DNA of the CDR3: TGTGCCAGCAGCGTAGGGGACACCAATGAGCAGTTCTTC. V usage is TRBV9 and J usage is TRBJ2-1, with D maybe TRBD1 (6 bases). The germline V gene encodes CDR1 SGDLS and CDR2 YYNGEE. The CDR3 covers 13 residues. V lost 0 bases to trimming and J lost 6 bases, with 7 bases between them. Drawing the rest from reference TRBV9 and TRBJ2-1, the complete variable domain is DSGVTQTPKHLITATGQRVTLRCSPRSGDLSVYWYQQSLDQGLQFLIQYYNGEERAKGNILERFSAQQFPDLHSELNLSSLELGDSALYFCASSVGDTNEQFFGPGTRLTVL.

CDR3 DNA sequence: TGTGCCAGCAGACAGTCTAATTCACCCCTCCACTTT. This encodes CASRQSNSPLHF. The chain uses TRBV6-1 and TRBJ1-6; D gene unclear. There are 12 residues in the CDR3. Germline V lookup: CDR1 MNHNS, CDR2 SASEGT. The V end lost 6 bases, the J end lost 6 bases, and 6 bases lay between the germline ends.

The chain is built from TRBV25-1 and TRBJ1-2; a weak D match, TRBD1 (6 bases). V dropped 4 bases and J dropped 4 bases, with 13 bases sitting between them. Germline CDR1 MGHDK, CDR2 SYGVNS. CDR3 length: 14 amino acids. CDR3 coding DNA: TGTGCCAGCAGTGTTGGGGGCGAGGGCTATGGCTACACCTTC. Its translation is CASSVGGEGYGYTF.

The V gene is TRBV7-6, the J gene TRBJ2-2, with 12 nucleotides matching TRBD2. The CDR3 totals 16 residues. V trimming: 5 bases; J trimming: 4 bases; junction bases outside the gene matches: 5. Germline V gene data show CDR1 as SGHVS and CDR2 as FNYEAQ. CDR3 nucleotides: TGTGCCAGCAGCACACTAGCGGGAGGAGGCACCGGGGAGCTGTTTTTT. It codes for CASSTLAGGGTGELFF.

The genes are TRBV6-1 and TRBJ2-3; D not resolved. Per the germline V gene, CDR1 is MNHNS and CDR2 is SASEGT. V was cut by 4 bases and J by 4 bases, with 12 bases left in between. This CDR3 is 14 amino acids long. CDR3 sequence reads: CASSGGLESDTQYF. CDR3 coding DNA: TGTGCCAGCAGTGGTGGCCTAGAGTCAGATACGCAGTATTTT.

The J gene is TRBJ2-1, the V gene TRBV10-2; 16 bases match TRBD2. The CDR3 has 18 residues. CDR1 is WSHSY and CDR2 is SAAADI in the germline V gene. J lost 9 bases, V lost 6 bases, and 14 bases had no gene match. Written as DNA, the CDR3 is TGCGCCAGCAGCCCGGGACTAGCGGGAGGGCCCGCAACCAGTGAGCAGTTCTTC. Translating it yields CASSPGLAGGPATSEQFF.

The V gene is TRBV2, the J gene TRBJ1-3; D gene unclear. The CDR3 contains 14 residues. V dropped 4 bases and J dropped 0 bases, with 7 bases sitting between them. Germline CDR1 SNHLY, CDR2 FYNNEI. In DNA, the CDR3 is TGTGCCAGCAGTGCGGTCCACTCTGGAAACACCATATATTTT. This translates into CASSAVHSGNTIYF.

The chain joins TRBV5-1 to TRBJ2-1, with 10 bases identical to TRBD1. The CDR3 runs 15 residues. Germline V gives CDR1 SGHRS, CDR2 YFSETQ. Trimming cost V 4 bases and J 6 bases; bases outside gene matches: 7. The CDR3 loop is CASSLTGTGANEQFF. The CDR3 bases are TGCGCCAGCAGCCTAACCGGGACAGGGGCCAATGAGCAGTTCTTC.

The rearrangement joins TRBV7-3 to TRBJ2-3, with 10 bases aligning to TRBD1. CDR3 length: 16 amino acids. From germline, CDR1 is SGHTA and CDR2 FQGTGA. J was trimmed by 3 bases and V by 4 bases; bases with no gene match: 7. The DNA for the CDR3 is TGTGCCAGCAGCTGGGGGGACAGGGGTTATACAGATACGCAGTATTTT. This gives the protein CASSWGDRGYTDTQYF.

This CDR3 is CASSATGAMSSYNEQFF. CDR3 nucleotide sequence: TGTGCCAGCAGCGCAACAGGGGCTATGAGCTCCTACAATGAGCAGTTCTTC. The gene calls are TRBV9 and TRBJ2-1; 7 bases agree with TRBD1. V was pared by 3 bases and J by 0 bases, with 9 bases of the junction left unmatched. Germline CDR1 reads SGDLS; CDR2 reads YYNGEE. The CDR3 runs to 17 residues.

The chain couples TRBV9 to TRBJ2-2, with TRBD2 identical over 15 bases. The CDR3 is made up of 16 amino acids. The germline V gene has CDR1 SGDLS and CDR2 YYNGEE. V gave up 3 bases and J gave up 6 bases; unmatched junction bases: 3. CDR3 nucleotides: TGTGCCAGCAGCGCCGGACTAGCGGGAGGGGCCGGGGAGCTGTTTTTT. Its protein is CASSAGLAGGAGELFF.

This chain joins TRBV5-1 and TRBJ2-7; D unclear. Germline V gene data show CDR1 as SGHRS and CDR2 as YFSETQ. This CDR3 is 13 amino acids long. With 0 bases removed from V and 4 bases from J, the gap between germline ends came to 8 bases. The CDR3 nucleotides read TGCGCCAGCAGCTTGGGGTACTCTTACGAGCAGTACTTC. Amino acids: CASSLGYSYEQYF.

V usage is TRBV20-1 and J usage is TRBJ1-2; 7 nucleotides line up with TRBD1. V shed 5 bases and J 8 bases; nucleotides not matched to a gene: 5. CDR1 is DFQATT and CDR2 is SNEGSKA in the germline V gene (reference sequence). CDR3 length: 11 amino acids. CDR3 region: CSASTGSGYTF. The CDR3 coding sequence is TGCAGTGCTTCGACAGGGAGCGGCTACACCTTC.

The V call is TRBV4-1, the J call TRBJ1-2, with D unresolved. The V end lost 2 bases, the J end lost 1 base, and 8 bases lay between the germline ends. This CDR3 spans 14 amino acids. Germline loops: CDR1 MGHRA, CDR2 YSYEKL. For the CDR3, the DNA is TGCGCCAGCAGCCAACCCCTGAGTAACTATGGCTACACCTTC. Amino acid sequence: CASSQPLSNYGYTF.

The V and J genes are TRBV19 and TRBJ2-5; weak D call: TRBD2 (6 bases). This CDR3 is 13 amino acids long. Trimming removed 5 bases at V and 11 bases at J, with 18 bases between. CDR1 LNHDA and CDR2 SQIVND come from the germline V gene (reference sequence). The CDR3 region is CASSGARAGQQYF. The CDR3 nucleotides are TGTGCCAGTAGTGGGGCGAGGGCGGGGCAACAGTACTTC.

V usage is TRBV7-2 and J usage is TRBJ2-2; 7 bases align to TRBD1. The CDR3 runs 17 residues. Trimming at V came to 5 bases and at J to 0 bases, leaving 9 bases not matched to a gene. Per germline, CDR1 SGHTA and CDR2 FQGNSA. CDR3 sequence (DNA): TGTGCCAGCAGCGCTTTCTGGGACAGAGCGAACACCGGGGAGCTGTTTTTT. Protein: CASSAFWDRANTGELFF.

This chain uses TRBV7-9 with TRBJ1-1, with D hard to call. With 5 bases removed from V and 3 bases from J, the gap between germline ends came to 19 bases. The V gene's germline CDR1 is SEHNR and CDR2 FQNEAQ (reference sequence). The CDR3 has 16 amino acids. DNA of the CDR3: TGTGCCAGCAGCCCCCACGGATCCCGCGGGGACACTGAAGCTTTCTTT. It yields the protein CASSPHGSRGDTEAFF.

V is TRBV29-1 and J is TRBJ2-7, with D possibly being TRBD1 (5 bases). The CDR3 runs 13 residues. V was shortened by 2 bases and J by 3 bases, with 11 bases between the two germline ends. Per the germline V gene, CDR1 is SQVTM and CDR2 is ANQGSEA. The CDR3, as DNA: TGCAGCGTTGAAACGGTGGGGCTCTACGAGCAGTACTTC. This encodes CSVETVGLYEQYF.

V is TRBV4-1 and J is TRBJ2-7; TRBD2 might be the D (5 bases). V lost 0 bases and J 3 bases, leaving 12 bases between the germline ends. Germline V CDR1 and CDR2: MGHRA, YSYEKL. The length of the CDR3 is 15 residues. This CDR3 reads CASSQELSGDYEQYF. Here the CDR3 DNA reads TGCGCCAGCAGCCAAGAATTGTCCGGGGACTACGAGCAGTACTTC.

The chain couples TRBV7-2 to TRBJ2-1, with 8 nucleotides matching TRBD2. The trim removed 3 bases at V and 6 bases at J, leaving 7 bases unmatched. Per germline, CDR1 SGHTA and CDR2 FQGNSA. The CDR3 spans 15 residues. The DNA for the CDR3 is TGTGCCAGCAGCTTGGCCGGGCGGGGGGTCAATGAGCAGTTCTTC. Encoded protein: CASSLAGRGVNEQFF.